The 8 T cell receptor beta chains below all came from one sample that was sequenced in a study of beta chain features in type 1 diabetes. General study results and limits: People with Type 1 diabetes carried modestly yet significantly shorter TCRB CDR3s in all four CD4+ subsets.

For these TCRs, the target antigens are not known. The authors reverse transcribed all of the isolated RNA, so sequencing captured expressed TCRB transcripts. Repertoires were generated with immunoSEQ multiplex PCR, while TCRdb's copy carries only in-frame clones and drops some. The profile shows a few hundred thousand clones, approximately 15% of them singletons. Input material: naive CD4+ T cells from blood. Receptor source: a man aged 25 to 40 with type 1 diabetes.

The CDR3 here is CASSKQGAGRREQYF. The CDR3 nucleotides read TGTGCCAGCAGTAAGCAGGGTGCCGGGCGTCGGGAGCAGTACTTC. V and J are TRBV27 and TRBJ2-7, with D possibly TRBD1 on 5 matching bases. Germline CDR1 reads MNHEY; CDR2 reads SMNVEV (reference sequence). The CDR3 runs to 15 residues. Trimming left V 5 bases short and J 7 bases short, with 21 bases between.

The chain has TRBV29-1 and TRBJ1-1; 7 nucleotides agree with TRBD1. Germline V gene data show CDR1 as SQVTM and CDR2 as ANQGSEA. CDR3 length: 15 amino acids. V shed 2 bases, J shed 1 base, and the junction held 7 bases outside the gene matches. Written as DNA, the CDR3 is TGCAGCGTTGAACTAACAGGGGTTGCGAACACTGAAGCTTTCTTT. Translated, it gives CSVELTGVANTEAFF.

A few counts support this clone. The chain combines TRBV7-9 with TRBJ2-7; D not resolved. Germline V CDR1 and CDR2: SEHNR, FQNEAQ (reference sequence). The CDR3 is 16 amino acids. Trimming cost V 5 bases and J 0 bases, with 17 bases left between them. The CDR3 bases are TGTGCCAGCAGCGCCCCTGGCCGAGGCACCTCCTACGAGCAGTACTTC. It specifies CASSAPGRGTSYEQYF. Using reference TRBV7-9 and TRBJ2-7 for the parts outside the CDR3, the full variable domain is DTGVSQNPRHKITKRGQNVTFRCDPISEHNRLYWYRQTLGQGPEFLTYFQNEAQLEKSRLLSDRFSAERPKGSFSTLEIQRTEQGDSAMYLCASSAPGRGTSYEQYFGPGTRLTVT.

J is TRBJ1-2 and V is TRBV4-1; no definite D call. The CDR3 has 15 amino acids. Trimming left V 4 bases short and J 0 bases short, with 12 bases between. Germline CDR1 MGHRA, CDR2 YSYEKL. The DNA for the CDR3 is TGCGCCAGCAGCCCCGCGGACGGGGCTAACTATGGCTACACCTTC. Amino acid sequence: CASSPADGANYGYTF.

Only a few counts were recorded for this clone. This chain joins TRBV4-1 and TRBJ2-5, with 10 bases fitting TRBD2. Germline-derived CDR1 and CDR2 are MGHRA and YSYEKL. This CDR3 is 14 amino acids long. V was clipped by 4 bases and J by 5 bases; unmatched bases: 4. DNA for the CDR3: TGCGCCAGCAGCCCACTAGCGGGATTGGAGACCCAGTACTTC. It translates to CASSPLAGLETQYF.

This clone turned up a few times. This sequence joins TRBV7-9 and TRBJ2-7; 12 positions match TRBD2. Germline CDR1 reads SEHNR; CDR2 reads FQNEAQ (reference sequence). Unmatched junction bases numbered 2, after V lost 3 bases and J lost 5 bases. This CDR3 region has 14 residues. CDR3 residues: CASSLTSGSHEQYF. CDR3 nucleotides: TGTGCCAGCAGCTTGACTAGCGGGAGTCACGAGCAGTACTTC.

The chain joins TRBV7-9 to TRBJ2-5; maybe TRBD2 (6 bases). Germline loops: CDR1 SEHNR, CDR2 FQNEAQ (reference sequence). V shed 1 base and J shed 4 bases, with 7 bases lying between them. This CDR3 contains 13 residues. The CDR3 DNA is TGTGCCAGCAGCTTAGGCGGGGTAGAGACCCAGTACTTC. The encoded protein is CASSLGGVETQYF.

The CDR3 DNA reads as TGCGCCAGCGGCCGGAGCTACCCTCCCCCGGAGACCCAGTACTTC. This encodes CASGRSYPPPETQYF. This chain connects TRBV4-1 to TRBJ2-5; D is unclear. CDR1 and CDR2 from the germline V gene are MGHRA and YSYEKL. Trimming took off 8 bases at V and 5 bases at J, with 21 bases between the two ends. The CDR3 totals 15 residues.